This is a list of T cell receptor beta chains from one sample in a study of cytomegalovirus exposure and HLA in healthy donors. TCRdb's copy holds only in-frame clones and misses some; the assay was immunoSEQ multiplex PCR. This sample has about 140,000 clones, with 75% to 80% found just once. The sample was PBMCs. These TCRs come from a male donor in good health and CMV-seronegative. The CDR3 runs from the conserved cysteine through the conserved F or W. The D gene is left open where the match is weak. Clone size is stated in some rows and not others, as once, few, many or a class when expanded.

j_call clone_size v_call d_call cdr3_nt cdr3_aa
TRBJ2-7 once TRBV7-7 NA TGTGCTAGCAGCCCTGAGAGAGGGTACGAGCAGTACTTC CASSPERGYEQYF
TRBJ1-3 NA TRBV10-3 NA TGTGCCATCAGTGAGGGTCGGCAGGGGAACACCATATATTTT CAISEGRQGNTIYF
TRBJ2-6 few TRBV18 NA TGTGCCAGCTCACCACTGTATCCGCGGGGTCCCTCTGGGGCCAACGTCCTGACTTTC CASSPLYPRGPSGANVLTF
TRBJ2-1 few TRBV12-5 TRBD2 TGTGCTGGAGGGGGGACTAGCGATTACAATGAGCAGTTCTTC CAGGGTSDYNEQFF
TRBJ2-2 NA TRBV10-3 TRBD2 TGTGCCATCAGTGACCCGACTAGCGCCACCGGGGAGCTGTTTTTT CAISDPTSATGELFF
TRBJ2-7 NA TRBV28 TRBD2 TGTGCCAGCAGTCCTGGACTAGCGGGCATCTACGAGCAGTACTTC CASSPGLAGIYEQYF
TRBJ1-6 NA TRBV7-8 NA TGTGCCAGCAGCTCAACCGGGAAGGAGAATTCACCCCTCCACTTT CASSSTGKENSPLHF
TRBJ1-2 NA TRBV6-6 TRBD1 TGTGCCAGCAGTAGACAGGGAAATGGCTACACCTTC CASSRQGNGYTF
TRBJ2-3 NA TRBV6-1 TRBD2 TGTGCCAGCAGACCTGGGACTAGCGGCACAGATACGCAGTATTTT CASRPGTSGTDTQYF
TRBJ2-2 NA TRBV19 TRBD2 TGTGCCAGTAGTTTCAGCGGGAGGGCCACCGGGGAGCTGTTTTTT CASSFSGRATGELFF
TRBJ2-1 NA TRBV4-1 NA TGCGCCAGCAGCCAATCCGGGTCCAATGAGCAGTTCTTC CASSQSGSNEQFF